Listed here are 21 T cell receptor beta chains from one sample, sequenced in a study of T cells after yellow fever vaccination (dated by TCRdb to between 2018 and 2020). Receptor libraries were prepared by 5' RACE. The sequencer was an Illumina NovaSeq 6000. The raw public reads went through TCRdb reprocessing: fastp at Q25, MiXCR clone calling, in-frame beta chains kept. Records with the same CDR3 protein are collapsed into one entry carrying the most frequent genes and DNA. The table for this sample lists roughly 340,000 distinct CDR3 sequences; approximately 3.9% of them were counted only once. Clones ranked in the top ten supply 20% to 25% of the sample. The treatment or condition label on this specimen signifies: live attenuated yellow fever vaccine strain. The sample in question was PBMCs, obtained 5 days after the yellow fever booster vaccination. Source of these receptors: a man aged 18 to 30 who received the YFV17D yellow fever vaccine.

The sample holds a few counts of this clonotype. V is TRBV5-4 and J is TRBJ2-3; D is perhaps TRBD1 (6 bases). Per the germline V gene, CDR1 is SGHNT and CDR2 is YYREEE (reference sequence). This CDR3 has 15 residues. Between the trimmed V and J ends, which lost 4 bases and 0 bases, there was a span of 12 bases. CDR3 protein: CASSTGQSSTDTQYF. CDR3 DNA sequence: TGTGCCAGCAGCACTGGACAGTCTAGCACAGATACGCAGTATTTT.

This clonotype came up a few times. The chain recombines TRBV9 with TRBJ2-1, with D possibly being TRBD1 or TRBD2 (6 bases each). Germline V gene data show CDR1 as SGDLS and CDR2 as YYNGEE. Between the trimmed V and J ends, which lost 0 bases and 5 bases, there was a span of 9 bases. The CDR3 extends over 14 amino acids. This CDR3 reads CASSVGGAHNEQFF. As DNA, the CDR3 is TGTGCCAGCAGCGTAGGGGGGGCCCACAATGAGCAGTTCTTC.

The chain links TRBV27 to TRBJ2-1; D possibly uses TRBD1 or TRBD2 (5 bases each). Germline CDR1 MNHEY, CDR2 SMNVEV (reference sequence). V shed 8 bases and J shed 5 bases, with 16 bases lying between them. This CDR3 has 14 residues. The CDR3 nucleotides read TGTGCCAGCCGGGACCAACGAAAACACAATGAGCAGTTCTTC. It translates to CASRDQRKHNEQFF.

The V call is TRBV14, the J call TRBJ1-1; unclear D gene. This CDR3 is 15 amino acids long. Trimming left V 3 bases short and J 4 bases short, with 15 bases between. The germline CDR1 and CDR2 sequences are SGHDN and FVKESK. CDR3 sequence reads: CASSQSTWVGTEAFF. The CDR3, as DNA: TGTGCCAGCAGCCAGTCCACGTGGGTGGGCACTGAAGCTTTCTTT. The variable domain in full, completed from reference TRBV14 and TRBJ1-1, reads EAGVTQFPSHSVIEKGQTVTLRCDPISGHDNLYWYRRVMGKEIKFLLHFVKESKQDESGMPNNRFLAERTGGTYSTLKVQPAELEDSGVYFCASSQSTWVGTEAFFGQGTRLTVV.

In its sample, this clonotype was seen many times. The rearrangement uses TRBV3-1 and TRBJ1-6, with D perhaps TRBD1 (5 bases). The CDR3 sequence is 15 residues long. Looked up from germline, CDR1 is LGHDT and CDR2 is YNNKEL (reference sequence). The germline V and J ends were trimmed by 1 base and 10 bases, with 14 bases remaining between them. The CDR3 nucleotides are TGTGCCAGCAGCCAAGGGGCCGGGACTAAGTCACCCCTCCACTTT. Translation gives CASSQGAGTKSPLHF.

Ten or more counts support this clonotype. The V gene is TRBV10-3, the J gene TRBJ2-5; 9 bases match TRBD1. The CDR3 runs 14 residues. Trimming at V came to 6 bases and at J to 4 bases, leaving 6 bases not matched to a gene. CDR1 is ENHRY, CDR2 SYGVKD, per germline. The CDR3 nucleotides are TGTGCCATCAGCAGGACAGGGGAGGGAGAGACCCAGTACTTC. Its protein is CAISRTGEGETQYF.

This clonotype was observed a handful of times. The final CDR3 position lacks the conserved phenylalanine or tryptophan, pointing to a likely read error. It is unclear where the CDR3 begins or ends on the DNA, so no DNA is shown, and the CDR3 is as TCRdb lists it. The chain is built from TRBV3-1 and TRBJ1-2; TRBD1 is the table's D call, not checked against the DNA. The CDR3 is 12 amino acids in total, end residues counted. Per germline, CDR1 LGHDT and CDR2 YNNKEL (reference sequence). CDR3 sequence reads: CASSQDWSGMVV.

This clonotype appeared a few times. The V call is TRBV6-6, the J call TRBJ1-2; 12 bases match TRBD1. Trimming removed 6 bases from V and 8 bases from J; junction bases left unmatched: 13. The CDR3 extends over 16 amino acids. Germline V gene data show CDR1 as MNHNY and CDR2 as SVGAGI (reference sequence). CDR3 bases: TGTGCCAGCAGCCAAGTCGGGACAGGGGGCCCCAAGGGCTACACCTTC. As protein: CASSQVGTGGPKGYTF.

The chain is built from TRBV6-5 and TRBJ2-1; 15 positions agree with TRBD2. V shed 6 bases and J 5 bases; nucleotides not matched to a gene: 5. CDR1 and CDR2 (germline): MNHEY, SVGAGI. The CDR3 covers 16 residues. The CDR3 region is CASSGLAGGVDNEQFF. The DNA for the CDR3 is TGTGCCAGCAGCGGACTAGCGGGGGGGGTCGACAATGAGCAGTTCTTC.

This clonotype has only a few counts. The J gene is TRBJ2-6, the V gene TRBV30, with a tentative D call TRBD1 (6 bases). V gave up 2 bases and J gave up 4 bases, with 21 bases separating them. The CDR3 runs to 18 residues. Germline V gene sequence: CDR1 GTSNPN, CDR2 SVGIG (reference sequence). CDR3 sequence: CAWSKGWQGQSGANVLTF. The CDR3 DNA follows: TGTGCCTGGAGTAAAGGTTGGCAGGGGCAGTCCGGGGCCAACGTCCTGACTTTC.

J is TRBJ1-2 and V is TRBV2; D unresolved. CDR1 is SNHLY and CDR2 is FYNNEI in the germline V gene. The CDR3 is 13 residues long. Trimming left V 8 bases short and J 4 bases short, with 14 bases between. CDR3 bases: TGTGCCAGCGACTACACACCGGTCTATGGCTACACCTTC. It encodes CASDYTPVYGYTF.

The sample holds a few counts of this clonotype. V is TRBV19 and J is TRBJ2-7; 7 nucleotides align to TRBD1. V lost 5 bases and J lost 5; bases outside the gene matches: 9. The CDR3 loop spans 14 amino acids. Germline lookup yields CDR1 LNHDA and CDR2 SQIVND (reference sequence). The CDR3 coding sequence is TGTGCCAGTAGTCGACGGGACAGCTTTGACGAGCAGTACTTC. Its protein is CASSRRDSFDEQYF.

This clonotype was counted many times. CDR3 sequence: CASSLARGADTQYF. As DNA, the CDR3 is TGCGCCAGCAGCTTGGCCAGGGGGGCAGATACGCAGTATTTT. The chain has TRBV5-1 and TRBJ2-3; a weak D match, TRBD1 (7 bases). Deletions cut 0 bases from V and 4 bases from J, with 9 bases between. CDR3 size: 14 residues. Per germline, CDR1 SGHRS and CDR2 YFSETQ.

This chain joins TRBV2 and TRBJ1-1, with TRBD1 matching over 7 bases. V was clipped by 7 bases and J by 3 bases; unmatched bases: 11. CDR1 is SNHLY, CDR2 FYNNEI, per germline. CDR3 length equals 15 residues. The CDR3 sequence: CASNPTGPLDTEAFF. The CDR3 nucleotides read TGTGCCAGCAACCCGACAGGGCCTTTGGACACTGAAGCTTTCTTT.

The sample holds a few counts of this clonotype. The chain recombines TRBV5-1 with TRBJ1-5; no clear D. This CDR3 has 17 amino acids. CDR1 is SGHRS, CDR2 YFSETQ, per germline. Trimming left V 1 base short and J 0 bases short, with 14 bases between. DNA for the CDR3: TGCGCCAGCAGCTTGAATCCTACCGATATTAGCAATCAGCCCCAGCATTTT. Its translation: CASSLNPTDISNQPQHF.

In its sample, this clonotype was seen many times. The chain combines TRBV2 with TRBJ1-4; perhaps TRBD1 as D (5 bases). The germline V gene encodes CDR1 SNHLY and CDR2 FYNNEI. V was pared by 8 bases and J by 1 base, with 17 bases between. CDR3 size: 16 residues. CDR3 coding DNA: TGTGCCAGCCCCCGGTCGGGGACGGGAACTAATGAAAAACTGTTTTTT. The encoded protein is CASPRSGTGTNEKLFF.

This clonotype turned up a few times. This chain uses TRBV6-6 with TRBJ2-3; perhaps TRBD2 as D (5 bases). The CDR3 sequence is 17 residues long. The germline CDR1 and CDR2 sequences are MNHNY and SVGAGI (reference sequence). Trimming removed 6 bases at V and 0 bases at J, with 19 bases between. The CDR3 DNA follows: TGTGCCAGCAGGAGTCAACTAGGACCAGCTAGCACAGATACGCAGTATTTT. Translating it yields CASRSQLGPASTDTQYF.

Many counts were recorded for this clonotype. CDR3 nucleotides: TGTGCCAGCAGCCCTGGACAGACGCTTGTTTCGGAGACCCAGTACTTC. The encoded protein is CASSPGQTLVSETQYF. The chain is built from TRBV11-2 and TRBJ2-5, with D possibly TRBD1 on 6 matching bases. Germline V gives CDR1 SGHAT, CDR2 FQNNGV. The V and J ends lost 5 bases and 5 bases respectively, with 21 bases between them. The CDR3 extends over 16 amino acids.

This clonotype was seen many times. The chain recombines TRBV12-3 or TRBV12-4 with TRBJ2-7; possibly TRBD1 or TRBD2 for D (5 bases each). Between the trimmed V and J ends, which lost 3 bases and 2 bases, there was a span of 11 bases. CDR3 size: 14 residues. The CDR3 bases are TGTGCCAGCAGTTTTGGGACGGAAACCTACGAGCAGTACTTC. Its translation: CASSFGTETYEQYF.

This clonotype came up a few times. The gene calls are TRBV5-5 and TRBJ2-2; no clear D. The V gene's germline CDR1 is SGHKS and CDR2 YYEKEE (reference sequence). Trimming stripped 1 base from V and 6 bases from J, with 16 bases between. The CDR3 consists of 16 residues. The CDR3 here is CASSLIRVMLAGELFF. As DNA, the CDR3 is TGTGCCAGCAGCTTGATCCGGGTTATGTTAGCCGGGGAGCTGTTTTTT.

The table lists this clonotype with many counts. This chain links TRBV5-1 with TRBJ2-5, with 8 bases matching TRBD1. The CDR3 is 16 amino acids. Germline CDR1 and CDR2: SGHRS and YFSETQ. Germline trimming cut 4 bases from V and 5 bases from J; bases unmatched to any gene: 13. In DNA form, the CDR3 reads TGCGCCAGCAGCGGTATAAGGGACAGGCGGCGGGAGACCCAGTACTTC. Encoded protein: CASSGIRDRRRETQYF. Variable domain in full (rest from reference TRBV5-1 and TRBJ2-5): KAGVTQTPRYLIKTRGQQVTLSCSPISGHRSVSWYQQTPGQGLQFLFEYFSETQRNKGNFPGRFSGRQFSNSRSEMNVSTLELGDSALYLCASSGIRDRRRETQYFGPGTRLLVL.